This TCR beta chain was observed in a study of vaccination effects on CD4 cells after COVID-19 (dated by TCRdb to between 2021 and 2022). About the investigation overall: Each participant received two doses of an mRNA SARS-CoV-2 vaccine, either BNT162b2 or mRNA-1273. The full study included around nine COVID-19 convalescent patients and several SARS-CoV-2-naive healthy vaccine recipients. SARS-CoV-2 spike-specific CD4+ TCR repertoires from before and after mRNA vaccination were compared in COVID-19 convalescent patients and in infection-naive vaccine recipients. Pre-vaccine samples from a couple of convalescent patients were drawn 16 days and one week before the first dose, 142 and 148 days after COVID-19 diagnosis. Cultures from other donors in the study were sequenced using the Oncomine TCR Beta short-read assay on an Illumina iSeq 100. The paper's findings and limits, for the study overall: Among convalescent patients, the spike-reactive repertoire after vaccination was made up mainly of new vaccine-induced clones that were largely distinct from the clones induced by infection. Both infection-induced and vaccine-induced clones contracted markedly at late post-vaccination timepoints, which is consistent with waning T cell responses. Only a small number of convalescent patients were included, and no early post-infection timepoints were available, which limited the study.

The protocol used for the library was the immunoSEQ multiplex PCR assay. DNA from the cultured and isolated CD4+ T cells underwent TCR beta CDR3 sequencing. The authors' analysis ran thus. Non-productive TCR sequences were discarded, and reads were trimmed to the CDR3 region, with only CDR3s of 7 or more amino acids retained. The MANAFEST web app was used to pick out antigen-specific clonotypes by comparing their expansion in peptide wells with that in reference cultures. Positive clones required FDR<0.05 expansion versus reference and all other wells, odds ratio above 5, and frequency above 0.1% in two replicate wells. Clonotypes significantly expanded in SARS-CoV-2 spike wells and in at least one common cold coronavirus spike condition were defined as cross-reactive. Levenshtein distance calculated with the stringdist R package was used to assess CDR3 similarity, and unrooted trees were constructed with ape in R 3.6.1. Entries here come from immuneACCESS through TCRdb and include only in-frame sequences with V and J called. Some clones fail to appear in such tables; in the studies checked, an unresolved V gene covers under half of the shortfall, and the cause of the remainder is unknown. The V and J calls and clone size come from that table; D and trimming were worked out from the DNA. The sample records around 24,000 clones, 60% to 80% of which are singletons. The top ten clonotypes cover around a sixth of the sample.

In the ViraFEST assay, PBMC were stimulated with viral peptide pools, and TCR sequencing was then used to find antigen-specific CD4+ T cell clonotypes based on their expansion. After about 9 days of culture, CD4+ T cells were isolated with the EasySep CD4+ T cell isolation kit. Convalescent patients had PCR-confirmed SARS-CoV-2 infection between March and December 2020, before Alpha, Beta and Delta variants emerged in the United States. Each well held two million PBMC cultured in IMDM containing approximately 5% human AB serum, 8 to 10 IU/ml IL-2 and gentamicin, along with around 9.4 ug/ml peptides. Half of the culture medium was replaced with fresh IL-2-containing medium on days 3 and 7. Each peptide stimulation condition was cultured in triplicate wells unless otherwise noted. PBMC were separated from whole blood using Ficoll-Paque Plus gradient centrifugation and were then either cryopreserved at -140C or used fresh. The spike proteins of SARS-CoV-2 and of the common cold coronaviruses HCoV-NL63, HCoV-OC43 and HCoV-229E were spanned by overlapping peptide pools. The QIAamp micro DNA kit was used to extract genomic DNA from the cultured CD4+ T cells.

Comments on this clone: Its antigen is not yet known. The sample holds no much larger clone one base away, and base qualities are not on file.

CDR1 LNHDA and CDR2 SQIVND were looked up in the germline V gene (reference sequence). Counted from cysteine to phenylalanine, this CDR3 has 17 amino acids. Only the CDR3 DNA is retained, 51 bases long and in frame from the first base. V and J lose 10 bases and 8 bases, and a span of 30 bases separates them. The TCR comes from a human donor who had a prior SARS-CoV-2 infection. The chain employs TRBV19 and TRBJ1-5; the D gene assignment is ambiguous. This specimen was CD4+ T cells from PBMCs cultured with SARS-CoV-2 spike peptides, taken before COVID-19 vaccination. The cell subset or site label, as the study defines it: SARS-CoV-2 spike overlapping peptide pool stimulation. The DNA reads as follows: TGTGCCACCCTGAATGCGGCGCAGGCCGATAATCGGGAGCCCCAGCATTTT. Its translation is CATLNAAQADNREPQHF.